This T cell receptor beta chain was recorded in a study of T cell repertoires in urothelial bladder cancer. Overall study findings and caveats: Benign specimens had a median about 12% infiltrating lymphocyte percentage. A single clone reached 2% to 2.5% in benign versus up to roughly 15% in carcinoma.

Data came from immunoSEQ multiplex PCR; TCRdb stores just in-frame clones and leaves some out. This sample has some 2,600 clones; around 68% occur once, and the top ten carry around 15%. Germline V gene sequence: CDR1 KGHSH, CDR2 LQKENI. The CDR3 loop spans 14 amino acids. The ends were cut back, 3 bases at V and 2 bases at J, with 10 bases in the middle. This clone was seen more than once but under ten times. Its antigen is as yet unknown. V and J are TRBV18 and TRBJ1-2; D unresolved. Sequencing was done on a sample of bladder tissue. This receptor was identified in a human donor with a benign inflammatory bladder lesion. The CDR3 reads CASSPKGGNYGYTF. The CDR3 DNA is TGTGCCAGCTCACCGAAGGGCGGAAACTATGGCTACACCTTC. The complete variable domain, with remaining parts taken from reference TRBV18 and TRBJ1-2, reads NAGVMQNPRHLVRRRGQEARLRCSPMKGHSHVYWYRQLPEEGLKFMVYLQKENIIDESGMPKERFSAEFPKEGPSILRIQQVVRGDSAAYFCASSPKGGNYGYTFGSGTRLTVV.